Sequencing of this TCR beta chain was carried out in a study of blood T cell repertoires in COVID-19. Overall study context: Specimens from acute and convalescent COVID-19 originated in the United States, Italy and Spain. Nucleic acid was either cDNA or gDNA, and it came from T cells, B-cell-depleted T cells, or PBMCs.

Original data processing: Researchers report that nucleated cell counts were estimated from reference gene primer amplification. The data were produced by immunoSEQ multiplex PCR, yet TCRdb's version contains in-frame clones alone and is incomplete. V and J calls plus clone size are reproduced from that table; the DNA served to infer D and trimming. Of 90,000 or so clones listed, about 76% are singletons. From germline, CDR1 is SGHRS and CDR2 YFSETQ. The V end lost 0 bases, the J end lost 5 bases, and 8 bases lay between the germline ends. CDR3 size: 13 residues. This clonotype originated in a human donor in a cohort sampled during active COVID-19. Sequenced sample: peripheral blood. This sequence joins TRBV5-1 and TRBJ1-1; D is unclear. The CDR3 spells CASSLGFLTEAFF. The DNA for the CDR3 is TGCGCCAGCAGCTTGGGTTTTCTAACTGAAGCTTTCTTT.